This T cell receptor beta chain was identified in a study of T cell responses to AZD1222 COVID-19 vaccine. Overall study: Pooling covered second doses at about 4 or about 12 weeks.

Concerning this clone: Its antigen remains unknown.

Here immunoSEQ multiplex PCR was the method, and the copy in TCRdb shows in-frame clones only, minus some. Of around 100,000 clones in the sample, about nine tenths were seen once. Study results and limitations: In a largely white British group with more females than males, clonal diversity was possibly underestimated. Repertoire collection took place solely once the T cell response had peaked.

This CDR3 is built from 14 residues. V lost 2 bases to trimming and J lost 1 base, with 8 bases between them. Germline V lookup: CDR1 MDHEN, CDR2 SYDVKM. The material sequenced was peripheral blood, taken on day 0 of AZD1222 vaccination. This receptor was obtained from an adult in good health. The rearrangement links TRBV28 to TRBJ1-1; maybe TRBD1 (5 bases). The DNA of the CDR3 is TGTGCCAGCAGTTTAATCGGGGGGAACACTGAAGCTTTCTTT. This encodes CASSLIGGNTEAFF.